The 5 T cell receptor beta chains listed next were all sequenced from one sample in a study of human T cells and chemical hapten exposure. TCRdb fed the RACE reads into MiXCR, producing one record per CDR3 protein. Of about 120,000 distinct CDR3 sequences in the sample, roughly an eighth were seen once. Time point reported: patch test 1, 2 weeks after DPC sensitization. Documented treatment: therapeutic diphenylcyclopropenone sensitization with weekly scalp DPC. Sequencing used whole blood, obtained in connection with sensitization to the hapten diphenylcyclopropenone (DPC). The source of these receptors is a man aged 18-30 years with alopecia areata. Some clones in this sample may be carry-over from other donors' samples.

This clonotype was seen only a few times. The V and J genes are TRBV10-1 and TRBJ2-1, with 10 nucleotides matching TRBD1. This CDR3 region has 14 residues. Germline CDR1 is WNHNN and CDR2 is SYGVQD (reference sequence). With V trimmed by 6 bases and J by 6 bases, 5 bases remained unmatched. CDR3 nucleotide sequence: TGCGCCAGCAGGGGACAGGGGTCTCTCAATGAGCAGTTCTTC. It is translated as CASRGQGSLNEQFF.

This clonotype was found a few times. The CDR3 DNA is TGTGCCAGCAGTTACTCGAGCAGGGGTTCCTACACTGAAGCTTTCTTT. Its translation is CASSYSSRGSYTEAFF. This rearrangement joins TRBV6-5 to TRBJ1-1, with a weak D call TRBD1 (6 bases). This CDR3 is 16 amino acids long. The germline gives CDR1 MNHEY, CDR2 SVGAGI. Between the trimmed V and J ends, which lost 0 bases and 3 bases, there was a span of 14 bases.

In its sample, this clonotype was seen a few times. The rearrangement links TRBV7-3 to TRBJ1-1; tentative D call: TRBD1 (6 bases). V was clipped by 2 bases and J by 1 base, with 11 bases between them. The germline V gene has CDR1 SGHTA and CDR2 FQGTGA. This CDR3 is 15 amino acids long. The CDR3 sequence: CASSLFWTENTEAFF. The CDR3 DNA reads TGTGCCAGCAGCTTATTTTGGACAGAGAACACTGAAGCTTTCTTT.

Comment on this clonotype: Just one base apart from a much larger clone, this may be a read error. Because it lacks the conserved phenylalanine or tryptophan at the end, this CDR3 is likely a read error. V is TRBV10-1 and J is TRBJ2-6; a possible D gene is TRBD1 (5 bases). Looked up from germline, CDR1 is WNHNN and CDR2 is SYGVQD (reference sequence). The length of the CDR3 is 16 residues. V dropped 2 bases and J dropped 1 base, with 9 bases sitting between them. The CDR3 DNA reads TGCGCCAGCAGTGAGGGCCCAGGGTCTGGGGCCAACGTCCTGACTTCC. Protein sequence: CASSEGPGSGANVLTS.

This clonotype was seen only a few times. This chain links TRBV4-1 with TRBJ1-1; D gene unclear. CDR1 and CDR2 (germline): MGHRA, YSYEKL. Trimming left V 6 bases short and J 2 bases short, with 7 bases between. This CDR3 contains 12 residues. The CDR3: CASRSGNTEAFF. The CDR3 DNA reads as TGCGCCAGCAGATCCGGCAACACTGAAGCTTTCTTT.